The T cell receptor beta chain described here comes from a study of T-cell memory formation after mild COVID-19 (dated by TCRdb to the early 2020s). Looking at the study overall: Most TCR sequence clusters were specific to one of the two donors. T-cell clones expanding and contracting after mild COVID-19 in a couple of donors were tracked by longitudinal TCRalpha and TCRbeta repertoire sequencing. The cohort was made up of two young adult volunteers, one female and one male, who were previously healthy. Broad study findings and their caveats: Contracting CD4+ clones turned up mainly in the CM and EM memory subsets, whereas EMRA was where CD8+ clones were enriched. The study covered only a couple of mild cases, and larger cohorts including severe cases with pre-infection samples were considered necessary. Clones contracting from day 15 to 85 had balanced CD4/CD8 phenotypes, while a second wave expanding from day 15 to 37 was biased towards CD4+. Some responding clones were found in pre-infection memory, which suggests that pre-existing cross-reactive memory T cells took part in the SARS-CoV-2 response. The second-wave clones that peaked on day 37 were not confirmed to be SARS-CoV-2 specific.

Concerning this clonotype: Its target antigen remains unknown. No base qualities exist here, and no much larger clone lies one base off it.

Sequenced on an Illumina NovaSeq 6000. TCRalpha and TCRbeta cDNA libraries were constructed by 5'RACE with constant-segment primers, with sample barcodes and unique molecular identifiers being introduced. RNA was extracted from every sample with Trizol reagent. Libraries were amplified in two PCR steps, with a second sample barcode and Illumina TruSeq adapters added in the second step. Sequencing of the libraries was done on an Illumina NovaSeq, producing 2 x 150 bp paired-end reads. In the authors' own workflow: With migec v1.2.7, reads were demultiplexed and then collapsed into UMI-guided consensus sequences. Using mixcr v2.1.11, UMI consensuses were aligned to TRA and TRB V and J templates and then assembled into clonotypes. Expanded or contracted clonotypes were those called significant by both edgeR and NoisET, with noise models trained on biological replicates. For edgeR calls, a false discovery rate-adjusted p below 0.01 and a log2 fold-change threshold of 1 were applied. As an exploratory analysis of dynamics, PCA with hierarchical clustering was applied to max-normalized trajectories of the 1000 most abundant clonotypes. Separately sequenced CD4+ and CD8+ repertoires were used to assign a CD4 or CD8 phenotype to each responding clone. TCRdb's own reprocessing of the public reads used fastp at Q25 and MiXCR and kept productive beta chains. Merged by CDR3 protein, the rows form single entries marked with the most common genes and DNA. Clone size and V and J calls follow TCRdb, not the original study. The sample yields about 500,000 distinct CDR3 sequences; around 21% were counted once. The top ten constitute about 12% of the sample.

From the germline V gene (reference sequence), CDR1 is DFQATT and CDR2 is SNEGSKA. From its cysteine to its phenylalanine, the CDR3 spans 13 amino acids. The read is trimmed to its CDR3 DNA, 39 bases read in frame from base 1. V is reduced by 5 bases and J by 2 bases, leaving a spacing of 12 bases between them. Ficoll-Paque density gradient centrifugation was the method used to isolate PBMCs. Material: PBMCs or a T cell subset sorted from them (not recorded which). This receptor was taken from an adult woman who had mild COVID-19 (a few samples of this study predate the infection). The sample titles of this study are shuffled in the database, so cell type and time point are left out; the donor was told from shared clones. The chain was built from TRBV20-1 and TRBJ1-1; the D gene is not confidently resolved. Here the CDR3 is given as CSAYDGFNTEAFF. The DNA sequence is as follows: TGCAGTGCTTACGACGGCTTTAACACTGAAGCTTTCTTT.